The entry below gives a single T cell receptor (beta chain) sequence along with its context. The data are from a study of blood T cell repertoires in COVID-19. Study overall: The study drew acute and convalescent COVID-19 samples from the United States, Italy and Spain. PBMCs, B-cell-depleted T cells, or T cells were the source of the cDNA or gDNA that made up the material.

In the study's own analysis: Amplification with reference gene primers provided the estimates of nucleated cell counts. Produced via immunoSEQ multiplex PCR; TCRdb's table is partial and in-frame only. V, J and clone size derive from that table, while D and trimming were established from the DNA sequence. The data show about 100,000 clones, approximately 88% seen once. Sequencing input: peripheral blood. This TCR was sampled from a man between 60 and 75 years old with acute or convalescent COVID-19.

The CDR3 spells CASSLGWRDGYTF. The DNA of the CDR3 is TGTGCCAGCAGCTTAGGGTGGCGGGACGGCTACACCTTC. V is TRBV7-2 and J is TRBJ1-2; D might be TRBD1 (5 bases). Germline V lookup: CDR1 SGHTA, CDR2 FQGNSA. This CDR3 has 13 amino acids. V lost 1 base to trimming and J lost 8 bases, with 11 bases between them.